Detailed here is one T cell receptor beta chain. The entry originates in a study of blood T cell repertoires in COVID-19. Across the study: The United States, Italy and Spain were the sources of the acute and convalescent COVID-19 samples. In each case, the material was cDNA or gDNA derived from T cells, B-cell-depleted T cells, or PBMCs.

The CDR3 loop spans 13 amino acids. Trimming removed 5 bases at V and 0 bases at J, with 7 bases between. Looked up from germline, CDR1 is ENHRY and CDR2 is SYGVKD. Profiled with immunoSEQ multiplex PCR; TCRdb holds only in-frame clones, not every one. The data hold roughly 64,000 clones, with under 80% observed a single time. The sequenced sample was peripheral blood. The sequence came from a human donor in a cohort sampled during active COVID-19. The chain carries TRBV10-3 and TRBJ1-1, with D uncertain. As DNA, the CDR3 is TGTGCCATCAGTAAGGAGATGAACACTGAAGCTTTCTTT. Its protein product is CAISKEMNTEAFF.